These 5 T cell receptor beta chains originate from one sample sequenced in a study of blood T cell repertoires in COVID-19. The table came from immunoSEQ multiplex PCR; TCRdb's copy has only in-frame clones and leaves some out. Of fewer than 85,000 clones detected, roughly four fifths appear once; the ten largest clones hold about 2.1%. The specimen sequenced was peripheral blood. These receptors were taken from a man in his 70s with COVID-19, enrolled during active disease.

This clone has a single count. This chain joins TRBV19 and TRBJ2-7; D gene unclear. The CDR3 sequence is 11 residues long. V was trimmed by 8 bases and J by 3 bases, leaving 8 bases between them. CDR1 is LNHDA and CDR2 is SQIVND in the germline V gene (reference sequence). The CDR3 coding sequence is TGTGCCAGTTCGTCCAGCTACGAGCAGTACTTC. Its protein is CASSSSYEQYF. Combining the CDR3 with reference TRBV19 and TRBJ2-7 gives the whole variable domain DGGITQSPKYLFRKEGQNVTLSCEQNLNHDAMYWYRQDPGQGLRLIYYSQIVNDFQKGDIAEGYSVSREKKESFPLTVTSAQKNPTAFYLCASSSSYEQYFGPGTRLTVT.

The chain combines TRBV7-2 with TRBJ1-5; D might be TRBD1 (5 bases). Germline CDR1 and CDR2: SGHTA and FQGNSA. V was shortened by 5 bases and J by 0 bases, with 11 bases between the two germline ends. The CDR3 totals 15 residues. DNA of the CDR3: TGTGCCAGCAGCCAGGGAGGAAATAGCAATCAGCCCCAGCATTTT. Translated: CASSQGGNSNQPQHF.

The chain couples TRBV19 to TRBJ2-1; 11 positions agree with TRBD2. There are 15 residues in the CDR3. V dropped 6 bases and J dropped 4; count of bases not matched to a gene: 5. Germline V gene sequence: CDR1 LNHDA, CDR2 SQIVND (reference sequence). The DNA for the CDR3 is TGTGCCAGTAGCACTACTAGCGGGAGTTACAATGAGCAGTTCTTC. Residues: CASSTTSGSYNEQFF. The variable domain in full, with the rest retrieved from reference TRBV19 and TRBJ2-1, is DGGITQSPKYLFRKEGQNVTLSCEQNLNHDAMYWYRQDPGQGLRLIYYSQIVNDFQKGDIAEGYSVSREKKESFPLTVTSAQKNPTAFYLCASSTTSGSYNEQFFGPGTRLTVL.

This chain connects TRBV12-5 to TRBJ2-1, with TRBD1 identical over 10 bases. J was trimmed by 8 bases and V by 5 bases; bases with no gene match: 9. From germline, CDR1 is LGHNT and CDR2 FRNRAP. The CDR3 runs to 15 residues. This CDR3 is CASGPGTGVSDEQFF. The CDR3 region has the DNA TGTGCTAGTGGTCCCGGGACAGGGGTATCGGATGAGCAGTTCTTC.

V is TRBV9 and J is TRBJ2-7; 12 positions match TRBD1. CDR1 is SGDLS, CDR2 YYNGEE, per germline. With V trimmed by 0 bases and J by 3 bases, 1 base remained unmatched. The CDR3 is 15 residues long. The CDR3 loop is CASSVGDRGLYEQYF. CDR3 nucleotide sequence: TGTGCCAGCAGCGTAGGGGACAGGGGGCTCTACGAGCAGTACTTC.